These 7 T cell receptor beta chains originate from one sample sequenced in a study of cytomegalovirus exposure and HLA in healthy donors. Use of 60 Vbeta and 13 Jbeta primers characterized the PCR. Generated by immunoSEQ multiplex PCR, the TCRdb table keeps only in-frame clones and is missing some. The sample holds roughly 120,000 clones, around 74% seen once. The sequenced material came from PBMCs. These TCRs come from a woman in her forties or fifties in good health and CMV-seropositive.

The table lists this clone with a few counts. This chain uses TRBV6-5 with TRBJ1-2, with 7 bases identical to TRBD1. The CDR3 has 14 amino acids. With 7 bases clipped from V and 7 bases from J, the junction kept 12 bases outside the gene matches. Per germline, CDR1 MNHEY and CDR2 SVGAGI. The CDR3 is CASIQTGVKGGYTF. The CDR3 DNA reads TGTGCCAGCATTCAAACAGGGGTGAAAGGTGGCTACACCTTC.

The chain couples TRBV30 to TRBJ1-2; the D gene is possibly TRBD1 (6 bases). V shed 4 bases and J shed 4 bases, with 13 bases lying between them. The CDR3 is made up of 13 amino acids. Germline values: CDR1 GTSNPN, CDR2 SVGIG (reference sequence). CDR3: CAWMSGGGYGYTF. The DNA of the CDR3 is TGTGCCTGGATGTCGGGAGGGGGCTATGGCTACACCTTC. The full variable domain, with the rest looked up from reference TRBV30 and TRBJ1-2, is SQTIHQWPATLVQPVGSPLSLECTVEGTSNPNLYWYRQAAGRGLQLLFYSVGIGQISSEVPQNLSASRPQDRQFILSSKKLLLSDSGFYLCAWMSGGGYGYTFGSGTRLTVV.

V and J are TRBV5-1 and TRBJ2-5, with 9 bases matching TRBD2. J lost 2 bases, V lost 9 bases, and 11 bases had no gene match. The CDR3 has 15 amino acids. CDR1 SGHRS and CDR2 YFSETQ come from the germline V gene. The CDR3 DNA is TGCGCCACCGGAAGAAGCAGCGGGGGGCAAGAGACCCAGTACTTC. Translation gives CATGRSSGGQETQYF.

This CDR3 reads CASSERQGPTEAFF. The CDR3 bases are TGTGCCAGCAGCGAAAGACAGGGTCCCACTGAAGCTTTCTTT. This rearrangement joins TRBV9 to TRBJ1-1, with 7 bases that match TRBD1. This CDR3 is built from 14 residues. Looked up from germline, CDR1 is SGDLS and CDR2 is YYNGEE. The junction had 6 bases not matched to a gene; V was cut back by 3 bases and J by 4 bases.

The chain combines TRBV6-1 with TRBJ1-2; D not certain. The CDR3 has 13 amino acids. V shed 6 bases and J shed 2 bases, with 10 bases lying between them. CDR1 MNHNS and CDR2 SASEGT come from the germline V gene. The CDR3 here is CASRTDMNYGYTF. CDR3 in DNA: TGTGCCAGCAGAACAGACATGAACTATGGCTACACCTTC.

In nucleotides, the CDR3 is TGTGCCAGCAGTCGAGCGGGAGCGAACACCGGGGAGCTGTTTTTT. It is translated as CASSRAGANTGELFF. The chain joins TRBV6-5 to TRBJ2-2, with 8 bases identical to TRBD2. The CDR3 is 15 amino acids. Germline-derived CDR1 and CDR2 are MNHEY and SVGAGI. J was trimmed by 0 bases and V by 5 bases; bases with no gene match: 2.

The chain is built from TRBV4-1 and TRBJ1-4; TRBD1 might be the D (6 bases). Germline V gene sequence: CDR1 MGHRA, CDR2 YSYEKL. Trimming left V 1 base short and J 0 bases short, with 21 bases between. The CDR3 runs 20 residues. The CDR3 DNA reads TGCGCCAGCAGCCAAGGTTTAGGACAGAGGAAGATTTCAACTAATGAAAAACTGTTTTTT. Encoded protein: CASSQGLGQRKISTNEKLFF.